Presented here are 28 T cell receptor beta chains from one specimen sequenced in a study of shared clonotypes between healthy human individuals. The repertoire was sequenced with immunoSEQ multiplex PCR; TCRdb's copy has only in-frame clones and lacks some. The sample lists about a million clones, around three quarters occurring once. The specimen was memory CD4+ T cells from PBMCs. Sample subset: CD45RA-negative fraction. These receptors were taken from a man in his late teens or twenties in good health. Some clones in this sample may be carry-over from other donors' samples.

The rearrangement links TRBV7-3 to TRBJ2-1, with D possibly TRBD1 on 6 matching bases. Trimming stripped 3 bases from V and 5 bases from J, with 11 bases between. CDR3 length: 14 amino acids. In germline, CDR1 is SGHTA, CDR2 FQGTGA. For the CDR3, the DNA is TGTGCCAGCAGCTTCTCGGGACATAACAATGAGCAGTTCTTC. This codes for CASSFSGHNNEQFF.

This chain joins TRBV14 and TRBJ1-3; D not certain. CDR3 length: 17 amino acids. Trimming removed 0 bases from V and 4 bases from J, with 16 bases in between. Germline CDR1 SGHDN, CDR2 FVKESK. In DNA, the CDR3 is TGTGCCAGCAGCCAAGATCGGGCAGCGGTCCTGGGAAACACCATATATTTT. This gives the protein CASSQDRAAVLGNTIYF.

This chain connects TRBV4-3 to TRBJ2-3; 10 bases agree with TRBD2. CDR1 LGHNA and CDR2 YSLEER come from the germline V gene. The CDR3 is made up of 20 amino acids. V lost 0 bases, J lost 3 bases, and 15 bases stayed unmatched. The CDR3 DNA reads TGCGCCAGCAGCCAAGAATTACTAGCGGGGACCCACGGGTTTACAGATACGCAGTATTTT. It is translated as CASSQELLAGTHGFTDTQYF.

This clone was detected a few times. V usage is TRBV5-6 and J usage is TRBJ2-5, with D possibly being TRBD1 (6 bases). The V and J ends lost 3 bases and 5 bases respectively, with 14 bases between them. The germline gives CDR1 SGHDT, CDR2 YYEEEE. The CDR3 loop spans 14 amino acids. This chain's CDR3 is CASSSDRTRETQYF. The DNA for the CDR3 is TGTGCCAGCAGCTCTGACAGGACTCGGGAGACCCAGTACTTC.

This clone has just a few counts. The chain recombines TRBV9 with TRBJ2-1, with a possible D match to TRBD1 (5 bases). The CDR3 consists of 12 residues. Deletions cut 3 bases from V and 8 bases from J, with 9 bases between. Germline CDR1 and CDR2: SGDLS and YYNGEE. Written as DNA, the CDR3 is TGTGCCAGCAGCGAAAGGGGCTATGAGCAGTTCTTC. This encodes CASSERGYEQFF.

This chain connects TRBV28 to TRBJ2-5; TRBD2 might be the D (6 bases). Germline lookup yields CDR1 MDHEN and CDR2 SYDVKM. Trimming shortened V by 4 bases and J by 4 bases, and 13 bases separated the two germline ends. The CDR3 is 14 residues long. Here the CDR3 reads CASSSSRDLETQYF. CDR3 DNA sequence: TGTGCCAGCAGTTCGAGCCGGGACTTAGAGACCCAGTACTTC.

In its sample, this clone was seen a few times. J is TRBJ2-6 and V is TRBV10-3; D may correspond to TRBD1 or TRBD2 (5 bases each). Germline CDR1 is ENHRY and CDR2 is SYGVKD. The CDR3 runs to 16 residues. V shed 6 bases and J shed 0 bases, with 12 bases lying between them. The CDR3 sequence: CAIRGDGSSGANVLTF. For the CDR3, the DNA is TGTGCCATCAGAGGGGACGGCAGCTCTGGGGCCAACGTCCTGACTTTC.

This chain joins TRBV6-1 and TRBJ1-5; D is ambiguous. Trimming removed 6 bases at V and 3 bases at J, with 15 bases between. The CDR3 contains 15 residues. Germline CDR1 MNHNS, CDR2 SASEGT. The CDR3 nucleotides are TGTGCCAGCAGGGATAACAGACTCTACAATCAGCCCCAGCATTTT. It translates to CASRDNRLYNQPQHF.

The chain uses TRBV5-1 and TRBJ2-2; 14 bases are a match to TRBD2. The germline CDR1 and CDR2 sequences are SGHRS and YFSETQ. This CDR3 has 16 amino acids. V was clipped by 4 bases and J by 7 bases; unmatched bases: 6. The CDR3 nucleotides read TGCGCCAGCAGCGTGGGACTAGCGGGAGTGGTCGGGGAGCTGTTTTTT. Translating it yields CASSVGLAGVVGELFF.

V is TRBV4-3 and J is TRBJ1-2; possible D gene TRBD1, 6 bases. The CDR3 sequence is 15 residues long. V lost 1 base and J lost 9, with 18 bases in between. Germline values: CDR1 LGHNA, CDR2 YSLEER. The CDR3 loop reads CASSQALLGALSYTF. The CDR3 DNA reads TGCGCCAGCAGCCAAGCCTTGTTGGGGGCTCTCAGCTACACCTTC.

This clone was observed a few times. V is TRBV7-2 and J is TRBJ2-7; D uncertain. Germline V gene sequence: CDR1 SGHTA, CDR2 FQGNSA. The CDR3 contains 15 residues. Deletions cut 5 bases from V and 9 bases from J, with 23 bases between. The chain's CDR3 is CASSQRGAYSYRQYF. CDR3 DNA: TGTGCCAGCAGCCAACGCGGCGCCTACTCCTACAGGCAGTACTTC. Variable domain in full (rest from reference TRBV7-2 and TRBJ2-7): GAGVSQSPSNKVTEKGKDVELRCDPISGHTALYWYRQSLGQGLEFLIYFQGNSAPDKSGLPSDRFSAERTGGSVSTLTIQRTQQEDSAVYLCASSQRGAYSYRQYFGPGTRLTVT.

The chain joins TRBV27 to TRBJ2-2, with 13 bases matching TRBD2. There are 16 residues in the CDR3. CDR1 MNHEY and CDR2 SMNVEV come from the germline V gene (reference sequence). V was clipped by 6 bases and J by 4 bases; unmatched bases: 5. In nucleotides, the CDR3 is TGTGCCAGCAGCTGGACTAGCGGGAGCGTCACCGGGGAGCTGTTTTTT. It is translated as CASSWTSGSVTGELFF.

This chain joins TRBV28 and TRBJ2-7; D possibly corresponds to TRBD1 (5 bases). The V end was cut by 3 bases, the J end by 6 bases, with 12 bases between. From germline, CDR1 is MDHEN and CDR2 SYDVKM. This CDR3 is built from 13 residues. In DNA form, the CDR3 reads TGTGCCAGCAGTTTCCCAGGGTTCGGCGAGCAGTACTTC. Amino acid sequence: CASSFPGFGEQYF.

The chain recombines TRBV5-1 with TRBJ1-5; D gene unclear. Deletions cut 2 bases from V and 0 bases from J, with 6 bases between. This CDR3 is built from 14 residues. The germline gives CDR1 SGHRS, CDR2 YFSETQ. The CDR3 spells CASSLDASNQPQHF. The CDR3 DNA sequence: TGCGCCAGCAGCTTAGACGCTAGCAATCAGCCCCAGCATTTT.

This clone was recorded once. This chain connects TRBV28 to TRBJ1-2, with 9 bases fitting TRBD1. The CDR3 totals 15 residues. V lost 6 bases to trimming and J lost 8 bases; unmatched junction nucleotides: 13. Germline assignment: CDR1 MDHEN and CDR2 SYDVKM. DNA for the CDR3: TGTGCCAGCAGCGCCCCGGGACAGGGTTCTGGGGGCTACACCTTC. Its translation is CASSAPGQGSGGYTF.

The chain has TRBV9 and TRBJ1-2, with D uncertain. Trimming left V 4 bases short and J 8 bases short, with 27 bases between. Germline V gives CDR1 SGDLS, CDR2 YYNGEE. The CDR3 loop spans 17 amino acids. DNA of the CDR3: TGTGCCAGCAGCTCAACCCCCGGACCGCCCTATTACCGCGGCTACACCTTC. This gives the protein CASSSTPGPPYYRGYTF.

The V and J genes are TRBV2 and TRBJ1-1; 8 nucleotides match TRBD1. Germline CDR1 and CDR2: SNHLY and FYNNEI. The V segment lost 8 bases and the J segment 2 bases; nucleotides outside the gene matches: 4. The CDR3 runs 13 residues. DNA of the CDR3: TGTGCCAGCCGGGGACAGGTTAACACTGAAGCTTTCTTT. Encoded protein: CASRGQVNTEAFF.

The chain has TRBV18 and TRBJ1-4, with D hard to call. V was pared by 0 bases and J by 8 bases, with 13 bases between. Germline V gene sequence: CDR1 KGHSH, CDR2 LQKENI. There are 15 residues in the CDR3. The CDR3 here is CASSPPWPKEEKLFF. In DNA, the CDR3 is TGTGCCAGCTCACCACCGTGGCCCAAGGAGGAAAAACTGTTTTTT.

This clone was counted once. The chain couples TRBV29-1 to TRBJ2-3; the match to TRBD2 covers 10 bases. V lost 5 bases and J lost 4; bases outside the gene matches: 15. Germline loops: CDR1 SQVTM, CDR2 ANQGSEA. There are 17 residues in the CDR3. CDR3 in DNA: TGCAGCGTTCCCCAAACGACTAGCGGGTTTTCGTCAGATACGCAGTATTTT. Translating it yields CSVPQTTSGFSSDTQYF.

The V and J genes are TRBV7-6 and TRBJ1-1, with no clear D. The CDR3 loop spans 13 amino acids. V lost 5 bases to trimming and J lost 1 base, with 8 bases between them. Germline CDR1 reads SGHVS; CDR2 reads FNYEAQ. The CDR3, as DNA: TGTGCCAGCAGCGCCCTCAAGAACACTGAAGCTTTCTTT. It is translated as CASSALKNTEAFF.

The chain combines TRBV11-3 with TRBJ1-2, with a weak D call TRBD1 (6 bases). The V gene lost 5 bases and the J gene lost 2 bases, with 15 bases spanning the gap. Germline V CDR1 and CDR2: SGHNT, YENEEA. The CDR3 length is 15 residues. CDR3 region: CASSTPQQGNYGYTF. In DNA, the CDR3 is TGTGCCAGCAGCACACCCCAACAGGGAAACTATGGCTACACCTTC.

In its sample, this clone was seen a few times. J is TRBJ2-1 and V is TRBV4-1, with 12 nucleotides matching TRBD2. V lost 4 bases and J lost 6; bases outside the gene matches: 4. Germline-derived CDR1 and CDR2 are MGHRA and YSYEKL. This CDR3 has 15 amino acids. Written as DNA, the CDR3 is TGCGCCAGCAGCCGGACTAGCGGGGTACCCAATGAGCAGTTCTTC. Amino acid sequence: CASSRTSGVPNEQFF.

This clone was counted once. V gene TRBV7-8 combines with J gene TRBJ2-7; 8 bases map to TRBD1. The V segment lost 6 bases and the J segment 3 bases; nucleotides outside the gene matches: 10. Germline V gene sequence: CDR1 SGHVS, CDR2 FQNEAQ. The CDR3 covers 15 residues. CDR3 loop: CASSFGTGDHYEQYF. CDR3 DNA sequence: TGTGCCAGCAGTTTTGGGACAGGCGACCACTACGAGCAGTACTTC. Using reference TRBV7-8 and TRBJ2-7 for the parts outside the CDR3, the full variable domain is GAGVSQSPRYKVAKRGQDVALRCDPISGHVSLFWYQQALGQGPEFLTYFQNEAQLDKSGLPSDRFFAERPEGSVSTLKIQRTQQEDSAVYLCASSFGTGDHYEQYFGPGTRLTVT.

The genes are TRBV19 and TRBJ2-7, with a weak D call TRBD2 (5 bases). Looked up from germline, CDR1 is LNHDA and CDR2 is SQIVND (reference sequence). Trimming shortened V by 3 bases and J by 2 bases, and 17 bases separated the two germline ends. The CDR3 contains 16 residues. CDR3 nucleotide sequence: TGTGCCAGTAGTATCCCAACTGCCCTAGCCCCCTACGAGCAGTACTTC. Residues: CASSIPTALAPYEQYF.

This clone was observed once. V is TRBV18 and J is TRBJ2-1; 12 bases agree with TRBD1. The germline CDR1 and CDR2 sequences are KGHSH and LQKENI. With V trimmed by 3 bases and J by 10 bases, 7 bases remained unmatched. The CDR3 is 15 amino acids. The DNA for the CDR3 is TGTGCCAGCTCACCTGGGACAGGGGGCCTTCGAGAGCAGTTCTTC. Encoded protein: CASSPGTGGLREQFF.

Of note for this clone: The same CDR3 can be traced to other DNA sequences in this sample. The CDR3 region has the DNA TGCAGCGTTGAAGGGGGCGCCGAGCAGTACTTC. Amino acids: CSVEGGAEQYF. The rearrangement links TRBV29-1 to TRBJ2-7, with D possibly matching TRBD1 (5 bases). The CDR3 extends over 11 amino acids. From germline, CDR1 is SQVTM and CDR2 ANQGSEA. V dropped 1 base and J dropped 6 bases, with 7 bases sitting between them.

The chain employs TRBV7-6 and TRBJ2-5; no clear D. In germline, CDR1 is SGHVS, CDR2 FNYEAQ. This CDR3 comprises 13 residues. The V end was cut by 1 base, the J end by 5 bases, with 8 bases between. The CDR3 region has the DNA TGTGCCAGCAGCTTAGGGGGTTTCGAGACCCAGTACTTC. Encoded protein: CASSLGGFETQYF.

This rearrangement joins TRBV27 to TRBJ2-7; 10 bases agree with TRBD1. J lost 5 bases, V lost 6 bases, and 13 bases had no gene match. This CDR3 contains 16 residues. CDR1 is MNHEY, CDR2 SMNVEV, per germline (reference sequence). The CDR3 nucleotides are TGTGCCAGCAGCCCCCTCGGAGGGACAGGGGTCCACGAGCAGTACTTC. Translating gives CASSPLGGTGVHEQYF.